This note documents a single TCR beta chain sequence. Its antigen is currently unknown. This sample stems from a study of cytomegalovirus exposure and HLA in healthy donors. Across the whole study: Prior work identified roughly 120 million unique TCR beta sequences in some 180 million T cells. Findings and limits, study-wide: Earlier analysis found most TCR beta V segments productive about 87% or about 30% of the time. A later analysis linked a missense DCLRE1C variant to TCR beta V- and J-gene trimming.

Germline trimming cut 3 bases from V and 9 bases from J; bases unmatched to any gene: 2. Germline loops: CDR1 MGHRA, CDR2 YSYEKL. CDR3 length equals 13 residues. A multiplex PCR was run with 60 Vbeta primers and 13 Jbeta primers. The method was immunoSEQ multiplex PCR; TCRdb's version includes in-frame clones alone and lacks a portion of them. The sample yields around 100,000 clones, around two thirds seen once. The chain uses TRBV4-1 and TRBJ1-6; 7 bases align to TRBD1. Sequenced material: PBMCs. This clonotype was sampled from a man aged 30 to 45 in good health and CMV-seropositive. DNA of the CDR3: TGCGCCAGCAGCCAGACAGGGCTTTCACCCCTCCACTTT. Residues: CASSQTGLSPLHF.